The 9 T cell receptor beta chains below all came from one sample that was sequenced in a study of T-cell memory formation after mild COVID-19. TCRdb analysed the 5' RACE reads with MiXCR anew, one entry per CDR3 protein. Of about 610,000 distinct CDR3 sequences listed, 17% are singletons. The sequenced sample consisted of PBMCs or a T cell subset sorted from them (not recorded which). The receptors were sampled from an adult woman who had mild COVID-19 (a few samples of this study predate the infection). Cell type and time point are not known.

The table lists this clonotype with a few counts. This chain links TRBV3-1 with TRBJ1-1; D call uncertain. The CDR3 extends over 14 amino acids. The V end lost 4 bases, the J end lost 1 base, and 10 bases lay between the germline ends. In germline, CDR1 is LGHDT, CDR2 YNNKEL (reference sequence). CDR3 sequence: CASSPLNQNTEAFF. Written as DNA, the CDR3 is TGTGCCAGCAGCCCCCTGAACCAGAACACTGAAGCTTTCTTT.

This rearrangement joins TRBV7-2 to TRBJ1-1; 7 positions match TRBD1. Germline V CDR1 and CDR2: SGHTA, FQGNSA. The CDR3 length is 11 residues. The V and J ends lost 5 bases and 11 bases, in that order; junction bases with no gene match: 5. CDR3 nucleotides: TGTGCCAGCAGCCGACAGGGTCGGGCTTTCTTT. Translated: CASSRQGRAFF.

This clonotype appeared a few times. The J gene is TRBJ1-2, the V gene TRBV6-2 or TRBV6-3; the match to TRBD1 covers 9 bases. CDR1 and CDR2 (germline): MNHEY, SVGEGT. The junction had 8 bases not matched to a gene; V was cut back by 2 bases and J by 4 bases. The CDR3 is made up of 16 amino acids. The CDR3 protein is CASSYLGTGISYGYTF. CDR3 in DNA: TGTGCCAGCAGTTACCTCGGGACAGGGATATCCTATGGCTACACCTTC.

This chain uses TRBV5-5 with TRBJ1-4; D ambiguous. This CDR3 contains 13 residues. Germline lookup yields CDR1 SGHKS and CDR2 YYEKEE (reference sequence). V was shortened by 1 base and J by 4 bases, with 5 bases between the two germline ends. DNA for the CDR3: TGTGCCAGCAGCTTGTGGGTTAATGAAAAACTGTTTTTT. As protein: CASSLWVNEKLFF.

The V call is TRBV6-2 or TRBV6-3, the J call TRBJ2-7; D is ambiguous. V was pared by 4 bases and J by 5 bases, with 9 bases between. The germline V gene has CDR1 MNHEY and CDR2 SVGEGT. The CDR3 sequence is 12 residues long. CDR3 nucleotide sequence: TGTGCCAGCAGTTCCTGGTACAACGAGCAGTACTTC. Translated: CASSSWYNEQYF.

This clonotype has only a few counts. The genes are TRBV19 and TRBJ1-6; D call uncertain. The CDR3 totals 15 residues. Trimming stripped 5 bases from V and 7 bases from J, with 15 bases between. Germline V gene data show CDR1 as LNHDA and CDR2 as SQIVND (reference sequence). CDR3 amino acids: CASSATGSTNSPLHF. The CDR3 DNA is TGTGCCAGTAGTGCTACGGGCAGCACGAATTCACCCCTCCACTTT.

The chain combines TRBV6-2 or TRBV6-3 with TRBJ1-2, with a weak D call TRBD1 (5 bases). V lost 5 bases and J lost 4, with 11 bases in between. Germline-derived CDR1 and CDR2 are MNHEY and SVGEGT. The CDR3 totals 13 residues. The CDR3 sequence: CASSTRELYGYTF. CDR3 coding DNA: TGTGCCAGCAGTACCAGGGAGCTCTATGGCTACACCTTC.

In its sample, this clonotype was seen a few times. The chain recombines TRBV20-1 with TRBJ2-5; D assignment may be TRBD1 or TRBD2 (5 bases each). This CDR3 spans 12 amino acids. The V end was cut by 3 bases, the J end by 5 bases, with 10 bases between. The germline CDR1 and CDR2 sequences are DFQATT and SNEGSKA (reference sequence). CDR3 sequence reads: CSASWGLETQYF. The CDR3 region has the DNA TGCAGTGCTAGTTGGGGGTTGGAGACCCAGTACTTC.

This rearrangement joins TRBV19 to TRBJ2-7, with D maybe TRBD1 (6 bases). The germline gives CDR1 LNHDA, CDR2 SQIVND (reference sequence). V was clipped by 3 bases and J by 10 bases, with 19 bases between them. The length of the CDR3 is 14 residues. The CDR3 bases are TGTGCCAGTAGTATTGCAGGACAGAAATTACACCAGTACTTC. Its translation: CASSIAGQKLHQYF. Drawing the rest from reference TRBV19 and TRBJ2-7, the complete variable domain is DGGITQSPKYLFRKEGQNVTLSCEQNLNHDAMYWYRQDPGQGLRLIYYSQIVNDFQKGDIAEGYSVSREKKESFPLTVTSAQKNPTAFYLCASSIAGQKLHQYFGPGTRLTVT.